This TCR delta chain is from a study of delta chains in infants with herpesvirus infections (TCRdb year 2023). Context from the whole study: To characterize gammadelta T cell responses to primary cytomegalovirus (CMV) infection, researchers prospectively followed a birth cohort of Ugandan infants starting at birth. A public fetal Vdelta1/Vgamma8 gammadelta TCR clonotype was searched for in infants infected with CMV after birth. gammadelta TCRs were sequenced from PBMC of approximately 17 CMV-infected infants (one congenitally infected) and roughly eight CMV-uninfected infants with enough sample available. Blood samples from the infants were grouped into approximate ages of 1.5, 4, 8 and 12 months. The previously published Belgian fetal and cord blood gammadelta TCR data were not generated in this cohort and were added only for comparison. Results the study describes overall, beyond this receptor: Public-clonotype frequency among Vdelta1 cells appeared to be inversely correlated with age at infection and was observed to decay rapidly, seemingly without persisting beyond about two months. In CMV-uninfected infants, the public clonotype might still exist at levels below the detection limit. Of 18 CMV-infected infants, several carried the public Vdelta1 clonotype: the congenitally infected infant plus three who were infected postnatally before 120 days of age. The authors noted a small sample size and no race- or environment-matched controls, since nearly all Ugandans acquire CMV before adulthood. The public clonotype was found only at the first time point after infection and was absent in uninfected infants and in those infected after 120 days.

Infants were enrolled after their mothers, pregnant women receiving prenatal care in Kampala, Uganda, were recruited, and documentation of maternal HIV status was required. Families received weekly visits, and collection of infant clinical information, oral swabs and peripheral blood began at 6 weeks of age and continued every 4 months after that. Blood was collected in heparin tubes, and PBMC were isolated by Ficoll-Paque density gradient centrifugation and cryopreserved. Comments on this clone: The antigen it binds to is not known. A far larger clone lies a single base away; this is likely a read error. This CDR3 is also generated by other DNA sequences in the sample.

Library creation used RT-PCR. TCR cDNA was generated by reverse transcription of PBMC RNA with SuperScript II and gamma-chain- and delta-chain-specific primers. After purification with AMPure XP beads, the cDNA was amplified and indexed with Illumina adapters using the Nextera XT Index Kit. Sequencing of the gammadelta TCR libraries was done on an Illumina MiSeq using a V2 300-cycle kit. As for the original processing: Using MiXCR v2.1.12, CDR3 sequences were assembled, and reads were mapped onto D, J and V genes obtained from GenBank. VDJtools v1.2.1 was used to perform repertoire analyses of the CDR3 clonotypes. With CATT, TCRdb called clones again from the public reads; duplicate DNA rows were later joined. The V and J calls were not made by the authors but by TCRdb's processing. This sample lists fewer than 700 delta-chain clones; roughly 64% were detected once. Of the sample, 25% to 30% is held by the ten largest clones.

Germline trimming amounts to 3 bases on V and 2 bases on J, with 6 as the count of junction bases outside the gene matches. Looking up the germline V gene yields CDR1 GEAIGNYY and CDR2 EKD. Including cysteine and phenylalanine, the CDR3 has 18 amino acids. Only CDR3 DNA is held: 54 bases, read in frame from base 1. Recombination joined TRDV2 with TRDJ3; TRDD3 lines up with 10 middle nucleotides. The sample consisted of peripheral blood, taken at time point 4 of longitudinal follow-up. The receptor was isolated from a human donor who was a Ugandan infant, either HIV-exposed or HIV-unexposed (not recorded which). The CDR3 here reads CACDSGGYGTWDTRQMFF. DNA sequence: TGTGCCTGTGACTCTGGGGGATATGGCACCTGGGACACCCGACAGATGTTTTTC.